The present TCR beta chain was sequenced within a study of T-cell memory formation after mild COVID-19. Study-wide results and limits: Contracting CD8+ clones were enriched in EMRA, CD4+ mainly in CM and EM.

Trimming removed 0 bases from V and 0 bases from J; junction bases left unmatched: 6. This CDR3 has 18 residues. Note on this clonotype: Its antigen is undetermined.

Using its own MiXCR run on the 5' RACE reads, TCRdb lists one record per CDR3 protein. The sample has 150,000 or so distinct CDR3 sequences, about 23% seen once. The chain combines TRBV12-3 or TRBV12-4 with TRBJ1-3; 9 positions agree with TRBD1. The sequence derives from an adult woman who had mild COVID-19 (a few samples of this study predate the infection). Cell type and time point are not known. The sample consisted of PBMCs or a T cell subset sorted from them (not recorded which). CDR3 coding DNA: TGTGCCAGCAGTTTAGCGGTGGGACAGGGTATCTCTGGAAACACCATATATTTT. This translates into CASSLAVGQGISGNTIYF.